This TCR beta chain was observed in a study of cytomegalovirus exposure and HLA in healthy donors. Study in general: Researchers previously reported finding roughly 120 million unique TCR beta sequences from approximately 200 million T cells.

Points on this clone: Antigen: not known.

The CDR3 spans 14 residues. From germline, CDR1 is SGHRS and CDR2 YFSETQ. The ends lost 2 bases at V and 2 bases at J; junction bases unmatched: 1. Healthy donors of bone marrow made up the group. PCR employed 60 Vbeta and 13 Jbeta primers. TCRdb's table, derived via immunoSEQ multiplex PCR, lists solely in-frame clones and lacks some. This table has 130,000 to 150,000 clones, 79% appearing once. The study, taken as a whole, reports: The dataset shows that most TCR sequences were rare, while some public TCRs occurred in many donors.

What was sequenced was PBMCs. V is TRBV5-1 and J is TRBJ1-3, with TRBD1 matching 7 bases. The receptor was isolated from a woman in her thirties or forties in good health and CMV-seropositive. DNA for the CDR3: TGCGCCAGCAGCTTACAGGGGCCTGGAAACACCATATATTTT. Its translation: CASSLQGPGNTIYF. Filled out from reference TRBV5-1 and TRBJ1-3, the complete variable domain reads KAGVTQTPRYLIKTRGQQVTLSCSPISGHRSVSWYQQTPGQGLQFLFEYFSETQRNKGNFPGRFSGRQFSNSRSEMNVSTLELGDSALYLCASSLQGPGNTIYFGEGSWLTVV.